These 13 T cell receptor beta chains were all obtained from the same sample, sequenced in a study of cytomegalovirus exposure and HLA in healthy donors. 60 Vbeta and 13 Jbeta primers were used in PCR. Assay used: immunoSEQ multiplex PCR; TCRdb lists only in-frame clones, some missing. The sample records around 140,000 clones, about 80% being singletons. The sequenced sample consisted of PBMCs. Receptors originate from a man aged 40-49 years in good health and CMV-seronegative.

The chain has TRBV27 and TRBJ1-4; unclear D gene. CDR3 length: 15 amino acids. Deletions cut 4 bases from V and 0 bases from J, with 9 bases between. In germline, CDR1 is MNHEY, CDR2 SMNVEV (reference sequence). This CDR3 reads CASSYHLATNEKLFF. As DNA, the CDR3 is TGTGCCAGCAGTTACCACCTAGCAACTAATGAAAAACTGTTTTTT.

This clone was picked up a small number of times. The gene calls are TRBV19 and TRBJ2-7, with a weak D call TRBD2 (6 bases). From germline, CDR1 is LNHDA and CDR2 SQIVND (reference sequence). The V and J ends lost 3 bases and 2 bases respectively, with 14 bases between them. This CDR3 contains 15 residues. CDR3 nucleotides: TGTGCCAGTAGTATGGGGCGGGGACTCGCCTACGAGCAGTACTTC. Its translation: CASSMGRGLAYEQYF. The full variable domain, in which reference TRBV19 and TRBJ2-7 provide the parts outside the CDR3, is DGGITQSPKYLFRKEGQNVTLSCEQNLNHDAMYWYRQDPGQGLRLIYYSQIVNDFQKGDIAEGYSVSREKKESFPLTVTSAQKNPTAFYLCASSMGRGLAYEQYFGPGTRLTVT.

The J gene is TRBJ1-1, the V gene TRBV14; D is perhaps TRBD1 (5 bases). The CDR3 is 15 residues long. Trimming pared 4 bases from V and 1 base from J, leaving 13 bases between. Germline lookup yields CDR1 SGHDN and CDR2 FVKESK. The CDR3 loop is CASSPTGRGNTEAFF. CDR3 in DNA: TGTGCCAGCAGCCCCACGGGGAGGGGGAACACTGAAGCTTTCTTT.

The chain has TRBV6-6 and TRBJ1-5; no reliable D call. Germline V gene lookup returns CDR1 MNHNY and CDR2 SVGAGI (reference sequence). CDR3 size: 16 residues. Between the trimmed V and J ends, which lost 2 bases and 6 bases, there was a span of 17 bases. The CDR3 region has the DNA TGTGCCAGCAGTTACCACCGAAGTACGAGGATTCAGCCCCAGCATTTT. Amino acid sequence: CASSYHRSTRIQPQHF.

The table lists this clone with a few counts. CDR3: CASSDSTGISSYEQYF. The CDR3 nucleotides are TGTGCCAGCAGTGACTCGACAGGGATTAGCTCCTACGAGCAGTACTTC. The J gene is TRBJ2-7, the V gene TRBV6-4, with 7 bases fitting TRBD1. The V segment lost 0 bases and the J segment 0 bases; nucleotides outside the gene matches: 5. CDR1 and CDR2 from the germline V gene are MRHNA and SNTAGT. The CDR3 runs 16 residues.

The sample holds a few counts of this clone. The chain carries TRBV10-1 and TRBJ2-3; D may be TRBD2 (6 bases). CDR1 WNHNN and CDR2 SYGVQD come from the germline V gene (reference sequence). The germline V and J ends were trimmed by 3 bases and 6 bases, with 10 bases remaining between them. The CDR3 runs 13 residues. The CDR3 DNA is TGCGCCAGCAGTGACCAGGGACTTGATACGCAGTATTTT. Its protein product is CASSDQGLDTQYF.

The chain uses TRBV6-5 and TRBJ1-4; 7 nucleotides match TRBD1. The germline V gene encodes CDR1 MNHEY and CDR2 SVGAGI. This CDR3 region has 14 residues. V shed 6 bases and J 7 bases; nucleotides not matched to a gene: 8. CDR3 nucleotide sequence: TGTGCCAGCAGGACCGGGACAGATGGTGAAAAACTGTTTTTT. Translation gives CASRTGTDGEKLFF.

The chain carries TRBV1 and TRBJ2-1; the tabulated D call, TRBD2, remains unverified against the DNA. TRBV1 is labeled a pseudogene. CDR3 length: 15 residues. The CDR3 loop is CTSSQFPDYHNEQFF. In nucleotides, the CDR3 is TGCACCAGCAGCCAATTCCCGGACTACCACAATGAGCAGTTCTTC.

The sample holds one count of this clone. The chain is built from TRBV2 and TRBJ2-7; 7 bases fit TRBD1. The trim removed 6 bases at V and 3 bases at J, leaving 5 bases unmatched. Germline CDR1 SNHLY, CDR2 FYNNEI. The CDR3 is 13 amino acids. In DNA form, the CDR3 reads TGTGCCAGCAGACCGGGACAGAACTACGAGCAGTACTTC. Protein product: CASRPGQNYEQYF.

The chain joins TRBV28 to TRBJ2-7; D is perhaps TRBD1 (6 bases). CDR1 is MDHEN, CDR2 SYDVKM, per germline. The CDR3 sequence is 13 residues long. V shed 3 bases and J shed 4 bases, with 10 bases lying between them. The CDR3 sequence is CASSLRGLYEQYF. As DNA, the CDR3 is TGTGCCAGCAGTTTGAGGGGGTTGTACGAGCAGTACTTC.

The gene calls are TRBV6-5 and TRBJ2-5; 8 positions agree with TRBD1. The J call is uncertain, as TRBJ2-7 better fits the DNA end. The CDR3 covers 15 residues. CDR1 is MNHEY and CDR2 is SVGAGI in the germline V gene. CDR3 bases: TGTGCCAGCAGTTACAGGACAGGGAAGGGTAGCGAGCAGTACTTC. Encoded protein: CASSYRTGKGSEQYF.

The gene calls are TRBV7-6 and TRBJ1-3; 10 nucleotides agree with TRBD1. CDR1 SGHVS and CDR2 FNYEAQ come from the germline V gene. Germline trimming cut 5 bases from V and 0 bases from J; bases unmatched to any gene: 7. The CDR3 is 17 residues long. The CDR3 DNA reads TGTGCCAGCAGCGCGGGACAGGGGCTTTCCTCTGGAAACACCATATATTTT. This codes for CASSAGQGLSSGNTIYF.

The chain combines TRBV2 with TRBJ2-3; D gene uncertain. Germline CDR1 and CDR2: SNHLY and FYNNEI. V dropped 8 bases and J dropped 0 bases, with 12 bases sitting between them. The CDR3 consists of 14 residues. The chain's CDR3 is CASQLGPSTDTQYF. The CDR3 nucleotides read TGTGCCAGCCAACTTGGGCCAAGCACAGATACGCAGTATTTT.